What follows are 9 T cell receptor beta chains derived from one specimen sequenced in a study of T cell clonality in common variable immunodeficiency. The repertoire was sequenced with immunoSEQ multiplex PCR; TCRdb's copy has only in-frame clones and lacks some. Listed for the sample are around 57,000 clones, none seen a single time. The sample taken for sequencing was peripheral blood mononuclear cells. The receptors were gathered from a person between 18 and 75 years old in good health.

This clone came up many times. Sequencing ends 3 residues short of the CDR3 end; the germline J gene provides the rest. The gene calls are TRBV7-8 and TRBJ1-1; no reliable D call. Germline-derived CDR1 and CDR2 are SGHVS and FQNEAQ. The V and J ends lost 1 base and 0 bases respectively, with 6 bases between them. This CDR3 comprises 14 residues. The DNA read from the CDR3 is TGTGCCAGCAGCTTAGACAGTGTGAACACTGAA. Protein product: CASSLDSVNTE. The CDR3 as a whole reads CASSLDSVNTEAFF. Drawing the rest from reference TRBV7-8 and TRBJ1-1, the complete variable domain is GAGVSQSPRYKVAKRGQDVALRCDPISGHVSLFWYQQALGQGPEFLTYFQNEAQLDKSGLPSDRFFAERPEGSVSTLKIQRTQQEDSAVYLCASSLDSVNTEAFFGQGTRLTVV.

A remark on this clone: The observed sequence ends 3 residues before the CDR3 terminus, with the missing tail filled in from the germline J gene. This chain connects TRBV18 to TRBJ1-4; D unclear. The CDR3 is made up of 13 amino acids. Trimming stripped 6 bases from V and 0 bases from J, with 5 bases between. CDR1 is KGHSH and CDR2 is LQKENI in the germline V gene. CDR3 loop: CASSSATNEKLFF. The sequenced part of the CDR3 DNA is TGTGCCAGCTCTTCTGCAACTAATGAAAAA.

Regarding this clone: The sequenced fragment ends 3 residues before the CDR3 boundary, so the rest is inferred from the germline J gene. The gene calls are TRBV11-1 and TRBJ2-1, with D possibly TRBD1 on 5 matching bases. With 5 bases removed from V and 6 bases from J, the gap between germline ends came to 17 bases. This CDR3 is built from 15 residues. CDR1 SGHAT and CDR2 FQDESV come from the germline V gene (reference sequence). The CDR3 loop reads CASSISIPGRNEQFF. Incomplete CDR3 DNA: TGTGCCAGCAGCATTTCTATCCCAGGGCGCAATGAG.

As for this clone: The observed sequence ends 3 residues before the CDR3 terminus, with the missing tail filled in from the germline J gene. This sequence joins TRBV19 and TRBJ2-1; no clear D. Germline V CDR1 and CDR2: LNHDA, SQIVND (reference sequence). The V and J ends lost 6 bases and 0 bases respectively, with 12 bases between them. The CDR3 consists of 15 residues. The CDR3 bases that were read are TGTGCCAGTAGAGACTGGTCGAGCTCCTACAATGAG. Its protein is CASRDWSSSYNE. The complete CDR3 reads CASRDWSSSYNEQFF.

Details on this clone: The read falls 3 residues short of the CDR3 end, and the missing part is taken from the germline J gene. This chain joins TRBV10-2 and TRBJ2-7; TRBD2 agrees at 8 bases. Germline CDR1 is WSHSY and CDR2 is SAAADI. This CDR3 contains 15 residues. V shed 7 bases, J shed 4 bases, and the junction held 12 bases outside the gene matches. The CDR3 spells CASMVTSVGLYEQYF. The sequenced CDR3 bases are TGCGCCAGCATGGTGACTAGCGTAGGACTATACGAG.

This clone was recorded many times. The read gets to within 3 residues of the CDR3 end, and the germline J gene fills in the rest. The rearrangement uses TRBV19 and TRBJ1-2, with D tentatively TRBD1 (6 bases). The germline CDR1 and CDR2 sequences are LNHDA and SQIVND (reference sequence). This CDR3 spans 14 amino acids. V dropped 6 bases and J dropped 4 bases, with 15 bases sitting between them. The CDR3 is CASSPQRGGYGYTF. The sequenced CDR3 bases are TGTGCCAGTAGCCCCCAAAGGGGGGGCTATGGC.

The sample holds many counts of this clone. Read data end 3 residues before the CDR3 end; the end is taken from the germline J gene. This rearrangement joins TRBV7-2 to TRBJ2-7, with D maybe TRBD2 (6 bases). The CDR3 sequence is 14 residues long. Trimming removed 2 bases at V and 3 bases at J, with 11 bases between. Germline values: CDR1 SGHTA, CDR2 FQGNSA. Incomplete CDR3 DNA: TGTGCCAGCAGCTTACCCGGGACTCACTACGAG. Its protein is CASSLPGTHYE. The entire CDR3 protein is CASSLPGTHYEQYF.

This clone was detected many times. The read stops 3 residues short of the end of the CDR3; the missing end is completed from the germline J gene. The chain uses TRBV7-8 and TRBJ2-3; perhaps TRBD1 as D (6 bases). With 4 bases removed from V and 8 bases from J, the gap between germline ends came to 16 bases. This CDR3 comprises 14 residues. Germline V CDR1 and CDR2: SGHVS, FQNEAQ. The DNA read from the CDR3 is TGTGCCAGCAGCTCCGAGAGACAGGTCGTTACG. Translation gives CASSSERQVVT. The full CDR3 reads CASSSERQVVTQYF.

This clone has ten or more counts. Read data end 3 residues before the CDR3 end; the end is taken from the germline J gene. This chain joins TRBV29-1 and TRBJ2-2; 11 bases are a match to TRBD2. The CDR3 is made up of 15 amino acids. Germline CDR1 is SQVTM and CDR2 is ANQGSEA. The trim removed 6 bases at V and 4 bases at J, leaving 7 bases unmatched. The CDR3 bases that were read are TGCAGCGTCGATAGCGGGAGGGCCGCCACCGGGGAG. Residues: CSVDSGRAATGE. The complete CDR3 sequence is CSVDSGRAATGELFF.